The 22 T cell receptor beta chains presented below share a single source sample, sequenced in a study of blood T cell repertoires in COVID-19. Assay used: immunoSEQ multiplex PCR; TCRdb lists only in-frame clones, some missing. This table has about 74,000 clones, 78% appearing once. The sample was peripheral blood. Receptors originate from a human donor in a cohort sampled during active COVID-19.

This sequence joins TRBV5-4 and TRBJ2-5; 11 bases are shared with TRBD1. This CDR3 has 16 amino acids. The V and J ends lost 4 bases and 5 bases, in that order; junction bases with no gene match: 10. Germline-derived CDR1 and CDR2 are SGHNT and YYREEE (reference sequence). This chain's CDR3 is CASSIRTGGILETQYF. DNA of the CDR3: TGTGCCAGCAGCATACGGACAGGGGGCATTTTGGAGACCCAGTACTTC.

This chain links TRBV19 with TRBJ1-1; TRBD1 might be the D (5 bases). V was trimmed by 5 bases and J by 3 bases, leaving 10 bases between them. The CDR3 totals 13 residues. The germline CDR1 and CDR2 sequences are LNHDA and SQIVND (reference sequence). CDR3 protein: CASSPRGDTEAFF. The CDR3 DNA sequence: TGTGCCAGTAGTCCCCGGGGGGACACTGAAGCTTTCTTT.

This chain links TRBV24-1 with TRBJ2-3; possibly TRBD1 for D (5 bases). V lost 4 bases and J 0 bases, leaving 7 bases between the germline ends. The length of the CDR3 is 14 residues. In germline, CDR1 is KGHDR, CDR2 SFDVKD. The chain's CDR3 is CATSDRASTDTQYF. CDR3 nucleotides: TGTGCCACCAGTGACAGGGCGAGCACAGATACGCAGTATTTT.

This chain uses TRBV6-2 or TRBV6-3 with TRBJ2-3, with a tentative D call TRBD2 (6 bases). Germline values: CDR1 MNHEY, CDR2 SVGEGT. CDR3 size: 15 residues. The germline V and J ends were trimmed by 5 bases and 5 bases, with 17 bases remaining between them. The CDR3 spells CASSPDGGYQDTQYF. The CDR3 nucleotides are TGTGCCAGCAGTCCCGACGGGGGTTACCAAGATACGCAGTATTTT.

This clone has a single count. The chain combines TRBV7-8 with TRBJ1-6, with TRBD1 identical over 7 bases. Germline CDR1 and CDR2: SGHVS and FQNEAQ. The CDR3 has 14 amino acids. V trimming: 4 bases; J trimming: 10 bases; junction bases outside the gene matches: 7. The CDR3 sequence: CASSSRQGQSPLHF. DNA of the CDR3: TGTGCCAGCAGCTCCCGACAGGGCCAATCACCCCTCCACTTT.

The chain joins TRBV28 to TRBJ2-3; 12 bases match TRBD2. The CDR3 spans 18 residues. V lost 5 bases, J lost 0 bases, and 9 bases stayed unmatched. CDR1 MDHEN and CDR2 SYDVKM come from the germline V gene. The CDR3 nucleotides are TGTGCCAGCAGTCTACTAGCGGGAGGAAGGGGGAGCACAGATACGCAGTATTTT. Amino acids: CASSLLAGGRGSTDTQYF.

This clone was counted only a few times. The chain is built from TRBV6-4 and TRBJ1-5; no firm D call. Per germline, CDR1 MRHNA and CDR2 SNTAGT. V was cut by 3 bases and J by 3 bases, with 9 bases left in between. The CDR3 totals 14 residues. The CDR3 region has the DNA TGTGCCAGCAGTGATAGTCGGTACAATCAGCCCCAGCATTTT. Protein sequence: CASSDSRYNQPQHF.

This clone was observed a single time. The chain recombines TRBV5-4 with TRBJ2-3; D perhaps matches TRBD2 (5 bases). From germline, CDR1 is SGHNT and CDR2 YYREEE (reference sequence). This CDR3 contains 14 residues. V lost 4 bases, J lost 0 bases, and 9 bases lay in between. The CDR3 region has the DNA TGTGCCAGCAGCCCCGGACTCAGCACAGATACGCAGTATTTT. Translated, it gives CASSPGLSTDTQYF.

The sample holds one count of this clone. The rearrangement links TRBV6-5 to TRBJ2-2; possibly TRBD1 for D (6 bases). Germline-derived CDR1 and CDR2 are MNHEY and SVGAGI. V was trimmed by 6 bases and J by 8 bases, leaving 16 bases between them. This CDR3 spans 14 amino acids. DNA of the CDR3: TGTGCCAGCAGGGTGGACAGCCTTTCGGGGGAGCTGTTTTTT. It codes for CASRVDSLSGELFF.

The chain combines TRBV30 with TRBJ2-5, with TRBD1 as a possible D gene (6 bases). The CDR3 runs to 14 residues. The germline V gene encodes CDR1 GTSNPN and CDR2 SVGIG (reference sequence). Trimming took 5 bases from V and 4 from J, leaving 17 bases between them. Written as DNA, the CDR3 is TGTGCCTGGGCCCAATTAATGGGGGCAGAGACCCAGTACTTC. Amino acids: CAWAQLMGAETQYF.

The gene calls are TRBV19 and TRBJ1-4; 9 nucleotides agree with TRBD1. The trim removed 5 bases at V and 7 bases at J, leaving 17 bases unmatched. Germline V lookup: CDR1 LNHDA, CDR2 SQIVND (reference sequence). CDR3 length: 18 residues. CDR3 sequence: CASSGPGQGPGVGEKLFF. The DNA for the CDR3 is TGTGCCAGTAGTGGGCCGGGACAGGGTCCAGGAGTGGGTGAAAAACTGTTTTTT.

This chain links TRBV7-8 with TRBJ2-3, with 7 bases lining up with TRBD2. With 3 bases clipped from V and 4 bases from J, the junction kept 16 bases outside the gene matches. CDR3 size: 18 residues. From germline, CDR1 is SGHVS and CDR2 FQNEAQ. CDR3 sequence reads: CASSFPLGREFSPDTQYF. In DNA, the CDR3 is TGTGCCAGCAGCTTCCCTCTGGGGCGGGAGTTTTCCCCAGATACGCAGTATTTT.

This clone has a single count. The chain has TRBV28 and TRBJ2-7; unclear D gene. V shed 5 bases and J shed 6 bases, with 5 bases lying between them. The CDR3 spans 10 residues. Germline V gene sequence: CDR1 MDHEN, CDR2 SYDVKM. The CDR3 protein is CASSRSEQYF. In nucleotides, the CDR3 is TGTGCCAGCAGTCGGTCCGAGCAGTACTTC.

The chain carries TRBV27 and TRBJ1-1; tentative D call: TRBD1 (6 bases). The CDR3 consists of 14 residues. Germline CDR1 and CDR2: MNHEY and SMNVEV (reference sequence). Trimming pared 4 bases from V and 4 bases from J, leaving 13 bases between. CDR3 region: CASSSRGWGTEAFF. CDR3 in DNA: TGTGCCAGCAGTTCAAGGGGGTGGGGCACTGAAGCTTTCTTT.

CDR3 protein: CASSLRPGGGNTEAFF. Here the CDR3 DNA reads TGCGCCAGCAGCTTGCGTCCAGGGGGTGGGAACACTGAAGCTTTCTTT. The chain recombines TRBV5-1 with TRBJ1-1; TRBD1 agrees at 7 bases. Germline V gene lookup returns CDR1 SGHRS and CDR2 YFSETQ. There are 16 residues in the CDR3. V gave up 1 base and J gave up 1 base; unmatched junction bases: 7.

CDR3 DNA sequence: TGTGCCAGCAGCTGGGGGGCGGGGGGGAATTCACCCCTCCACTTT. Translation: CASSWGAGGNSPLHF. The chain combines TRBV5-6 with TRBJ1-6; D is perhaps TRBD1 (6 bases). The CDR3 is 15 residues long. Trimming removed 3 bases from V and 7 bases from J, with 14 bases in between. Germline loops: CDR1 SGHDT, CDR2 YYEEEE.

In this sample, this clone turned up a few times. The chain couples TRBV20-1 to TRBJ2-7, with 8 positions matching TRBD1. Germline V gene sequence: CDR1 DFQATT, CDR2 SNEGSKA (reference sequence). Trimming took 3 bases from V and 2 from J; bases not matched to a gene: 6. The CDR3 totals 14 residues. CDR3 loop: CSASGRQGTYEQYF. CDR3 in DNA: TGCAGTGCTAGTGGGAGACAGGGGACCTACGAGCAGTACTTC.

The CDR3: CASARSGGASGANVLTF. DNA of the CDR3: TGTGCCAGCGCACGGTCGGGGGGCGCTTCTGGGGCCAACGTCCTGACTTTC. The chain couples TRBV7-8 to TRBJ2-6, with D maybe TRBD2 (7 bases). The V gene's germline CDR1 is SGHVS and CDR2 FQNEAQ. The length of the CDR3 is 17 residues. The V end lost 8 bases, the J end lost 1 base, and 18 bases lay between the germline ends.

The rearrangement links TRBV5-1 to TRBJ1-2, with 9 bases lining up with TRBD1. J was trimmed by 8 bases and V by 4 bases; bases with no gene match: 12. The CDR3 has 15 residues. CDR1 SGHRS and CDR2 YFSETQ come from the germline V gene. CDR3 coding DNA: TGCGCCAGCAGCCCTGCTGGGACAGGGAGGGAGGGCTACACCTTC. It codes for CASSPAGTGREGYTF.

Details on this clone: Germline is not matched at one junction end, which may reflect a read error. This chain uses TRBV15 with TRBJ1-2; TRBD1 agrees at 11 bases. CDR1 and CDR2 (germline): LNHNV, YYDKDF (reference sequence). This CDR3 has 16 amino acids. CDR3 coding DNA: TGTGCCACAAGCATAGAAGGGACAGGGGGGCAATATGGCTACACCTTC. The encoded protein is CATSIEGTGGQYGYTF.

The chain links TRBV2 to TRBJ1-3; D unresolved. V was clipped by 7 bases and J by 0 bases, with 13 bases between them. Germline CDR1 reads SNHLY; CDR2 reads FYNNEI. CDR3 length equals 15 residues. The CDR3 sequence: CASTAQARSGNTIYF. As DNA, the CDR3 is TGTGCCAGCACAGCCCAGGCTCGCTCTGGAAACACCATATATTTT.

The rearrangement links TRBV5-4 to TRBJ2-3; 10 bases fit TRBD2. The ends lost 0 bases at V and 4 bases at J; junction bases unmatched: 8. This CDR3 is built from 17 residues. Germline V gene data show CDR1 as SGHNT and CDR2 as YYREEE (reference sequence). The CDR3 is CASSLGGLAGVADTQYF. The CDR3 DNA is TGTGCCAGCAGCTTGGGCGGTCTAGCGGGAGTGGCAGATACGCAGTATTTT.